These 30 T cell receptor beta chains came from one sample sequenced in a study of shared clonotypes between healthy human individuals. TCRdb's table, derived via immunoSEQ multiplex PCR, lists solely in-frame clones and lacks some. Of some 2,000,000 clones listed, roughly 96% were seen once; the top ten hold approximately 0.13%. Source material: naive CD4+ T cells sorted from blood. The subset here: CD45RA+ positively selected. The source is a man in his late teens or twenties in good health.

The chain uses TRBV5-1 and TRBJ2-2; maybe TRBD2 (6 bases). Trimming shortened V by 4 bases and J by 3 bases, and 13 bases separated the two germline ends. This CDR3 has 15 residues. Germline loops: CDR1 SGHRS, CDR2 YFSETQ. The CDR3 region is CASSLLSGDTGELFF. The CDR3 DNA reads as TGCGCCAGCAGCCTACTTTCGGGGGACACCGGGGAGCTGTTTTTT.

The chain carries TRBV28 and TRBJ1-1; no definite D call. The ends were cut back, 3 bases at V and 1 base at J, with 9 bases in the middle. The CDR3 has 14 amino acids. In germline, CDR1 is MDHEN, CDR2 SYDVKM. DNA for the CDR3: TGTGCCAGCAGTTTTGGGCGGTCGAACACTGAAGCTTTCTTT. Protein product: CASSFGRSNTEAFF.

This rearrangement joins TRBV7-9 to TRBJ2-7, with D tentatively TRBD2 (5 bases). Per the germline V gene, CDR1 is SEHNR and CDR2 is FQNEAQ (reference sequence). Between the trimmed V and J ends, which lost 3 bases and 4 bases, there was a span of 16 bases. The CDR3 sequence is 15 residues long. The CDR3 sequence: CASSLDSLWAYEQYF. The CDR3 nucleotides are TGTGCCAGCAGCTTGGACTCGTTATGGGCTTACGAGCAGTACTTC.

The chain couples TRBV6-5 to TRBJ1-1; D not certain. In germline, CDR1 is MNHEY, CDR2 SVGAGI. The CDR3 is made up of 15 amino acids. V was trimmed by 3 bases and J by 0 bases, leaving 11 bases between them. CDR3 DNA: TGTGCCAGCAGTTATCAGCCAGCTTTGAACACTGAAGCTTTCTTT. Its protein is CASSYQPALNTEAFF.

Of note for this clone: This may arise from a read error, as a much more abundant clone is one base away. In DNA, the CDR3 is TGCGCCAGTAGCCAAGATTTGGGTACTCTTGTCAAGCAGTACTTC. Its translation is CASSQDLGTLVKQYF. The chain employs TRBV4-3 and TRBJ2-7, with D unresolved. The germline V gene has CDR1 LGHNA and CDR2 YSLEER. The CDR3 runs to 15 residues.

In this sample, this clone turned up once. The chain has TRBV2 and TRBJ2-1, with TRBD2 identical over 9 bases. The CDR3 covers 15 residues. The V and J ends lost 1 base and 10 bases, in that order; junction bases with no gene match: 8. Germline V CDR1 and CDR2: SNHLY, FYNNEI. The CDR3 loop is CASSEGASGVGEQFF. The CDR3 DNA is TGTGCCAGCAGTGAAGGCGCTAGCGGGGTAGGGGAGCAGTTCTTC.

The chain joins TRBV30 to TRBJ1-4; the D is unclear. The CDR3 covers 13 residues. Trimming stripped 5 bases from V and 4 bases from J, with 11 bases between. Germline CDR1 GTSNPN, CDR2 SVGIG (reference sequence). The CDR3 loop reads CAWARRINEKLFF. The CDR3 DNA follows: TGTGCCTGGGCCAGAAGGATTAATGAAAAACTGTTTTTT.

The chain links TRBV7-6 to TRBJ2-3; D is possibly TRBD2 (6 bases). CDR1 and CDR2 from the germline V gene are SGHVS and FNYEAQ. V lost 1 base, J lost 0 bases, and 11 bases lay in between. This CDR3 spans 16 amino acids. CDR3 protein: CASSLGTGVSTDTQYF. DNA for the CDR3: TGTGCCAGCAGCTTAGGTACGGGAGTTAGCACAGATACGCAGTATTTT.

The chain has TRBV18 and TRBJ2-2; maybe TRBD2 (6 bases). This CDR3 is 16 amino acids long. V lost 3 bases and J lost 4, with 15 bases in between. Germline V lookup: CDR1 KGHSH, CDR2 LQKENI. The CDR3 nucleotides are TGTGCCAGCTCACCCCTCGGGGCGGGGAGCACCGGGGAGCTGTTTTTT. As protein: CASSPLGAGSTGELFF.

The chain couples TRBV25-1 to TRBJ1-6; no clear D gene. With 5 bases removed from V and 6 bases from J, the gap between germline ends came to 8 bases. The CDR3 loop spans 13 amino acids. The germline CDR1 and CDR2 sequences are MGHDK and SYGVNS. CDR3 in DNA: TGTGCCAGCAGTCCAGTCCCTAATTCACCCCTCCACTTT. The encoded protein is CASSPVPNSPLHF.

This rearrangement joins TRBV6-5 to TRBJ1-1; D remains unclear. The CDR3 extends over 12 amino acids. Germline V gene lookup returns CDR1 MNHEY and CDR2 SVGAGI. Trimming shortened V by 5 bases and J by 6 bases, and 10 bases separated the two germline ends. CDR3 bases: TGTGCCAGCAGTGACGGATTTCCTGAAGCTTTCTTT. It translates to CASSDGFPEAFF.

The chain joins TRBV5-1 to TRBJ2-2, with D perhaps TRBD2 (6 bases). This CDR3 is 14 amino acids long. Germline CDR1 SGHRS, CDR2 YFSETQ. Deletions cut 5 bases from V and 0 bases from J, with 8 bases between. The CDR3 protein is CASSGGANTGELFF. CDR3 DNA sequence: TGCGCCAGCAGTGGCGGGGCGAACACCGGGGAGCTGTTTTTT.

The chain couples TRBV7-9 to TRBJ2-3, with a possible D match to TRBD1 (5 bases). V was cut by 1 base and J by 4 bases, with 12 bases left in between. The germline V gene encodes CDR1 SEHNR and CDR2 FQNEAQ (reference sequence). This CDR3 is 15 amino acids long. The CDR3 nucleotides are TGTGCCAGCAGCTTAGGGTCAGGGAACGCAGATACGCAGTATTTT. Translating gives CASSLGSGNADTQYF.

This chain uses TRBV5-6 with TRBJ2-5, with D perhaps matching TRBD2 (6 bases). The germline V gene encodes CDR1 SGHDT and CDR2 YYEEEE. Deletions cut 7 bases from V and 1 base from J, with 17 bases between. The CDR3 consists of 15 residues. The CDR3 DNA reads TGTGCCAGCCAAAAGTGGGGGGTGTTCCAAGAGACCCAGTACTTC. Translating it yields CASQKWGVFQETQYF.

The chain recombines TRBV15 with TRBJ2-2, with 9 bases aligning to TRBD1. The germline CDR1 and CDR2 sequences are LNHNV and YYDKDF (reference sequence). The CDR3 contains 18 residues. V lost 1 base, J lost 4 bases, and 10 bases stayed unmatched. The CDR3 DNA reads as TGTGCCACCAGCAGAGTGGGGGACAGGGTCCGAGGCACCGGGGAGCTGTTTTTT. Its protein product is CATSRVGDRVRGTGELFF.

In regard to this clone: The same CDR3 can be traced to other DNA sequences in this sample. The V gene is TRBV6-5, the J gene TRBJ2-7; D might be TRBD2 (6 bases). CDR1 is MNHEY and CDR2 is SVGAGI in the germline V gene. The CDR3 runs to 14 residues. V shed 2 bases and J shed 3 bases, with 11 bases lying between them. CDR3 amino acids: CASSYGGTLYEQYF. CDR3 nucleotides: TGTGCCAGCAGTTACGGAGGGACTCTCTACGAGCAGTACTTC.

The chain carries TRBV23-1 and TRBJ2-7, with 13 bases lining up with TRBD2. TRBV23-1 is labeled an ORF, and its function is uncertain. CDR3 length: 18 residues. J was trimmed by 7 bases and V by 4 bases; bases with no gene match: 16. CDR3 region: CASSRKTSGRSVGGEQYF. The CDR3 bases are TGCGCCAGCAGTCGTAAGACTAGCGGGAGGTCGGTCGGTGGGGAGCAGTACTTC.

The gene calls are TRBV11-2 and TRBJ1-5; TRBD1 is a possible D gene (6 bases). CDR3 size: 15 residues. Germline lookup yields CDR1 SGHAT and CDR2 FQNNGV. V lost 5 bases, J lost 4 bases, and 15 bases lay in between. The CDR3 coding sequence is TGTGCCAGCAGCCTCAGAGGACAGAAAAATCAGCCCCAGCATTTT. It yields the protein CASSLRGQKNQPQHF.

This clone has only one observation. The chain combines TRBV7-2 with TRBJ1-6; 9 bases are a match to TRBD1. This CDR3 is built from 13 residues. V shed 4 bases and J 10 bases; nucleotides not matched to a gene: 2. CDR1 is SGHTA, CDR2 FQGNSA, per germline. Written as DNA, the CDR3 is TGTGCCAGCAGCTCGGACAGGGGCTCACCCCTCCACTTT. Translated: CASSSDRGSPLHF.

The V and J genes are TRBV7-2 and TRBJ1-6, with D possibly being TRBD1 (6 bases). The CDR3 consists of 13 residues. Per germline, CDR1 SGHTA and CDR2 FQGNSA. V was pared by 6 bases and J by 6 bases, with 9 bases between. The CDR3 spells CASREQGNSPLHF. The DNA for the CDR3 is TGTGCCAGCAGAGAACAGGGTAATTCACCCCTCCACTTT.

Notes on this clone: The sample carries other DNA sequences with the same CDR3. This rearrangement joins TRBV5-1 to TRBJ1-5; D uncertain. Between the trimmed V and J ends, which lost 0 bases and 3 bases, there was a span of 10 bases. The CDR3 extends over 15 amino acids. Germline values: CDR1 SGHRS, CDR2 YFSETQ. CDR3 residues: CASSLGPESNQPQHF. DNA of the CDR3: TGCGCCAGCAGCTTGGGTCCGGAATCCAATCAGCCCCAGCATTTT.

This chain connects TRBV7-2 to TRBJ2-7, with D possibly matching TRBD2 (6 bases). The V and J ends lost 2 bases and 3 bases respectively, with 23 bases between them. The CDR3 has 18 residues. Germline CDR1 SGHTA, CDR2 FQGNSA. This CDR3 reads CASSLPGSSETFNYEQYF. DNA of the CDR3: TGTGCCAGCAGCTTACCCGGGAGCAGCGAGACGTTTAACTACGAGCAGTACTTC. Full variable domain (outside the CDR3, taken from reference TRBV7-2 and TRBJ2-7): GAGVSQSPSNKVTEKGKDVELRCDPISGHTALYWYRQSLGQGLEFLIYFQGNSAPDKSGLPSDRFSAERTGGSVSTLTIQRTQQEDSAVYLCASSLPGSSETFNYEQYFGPGTRLTVT.

Written as DNA, the CDR3 is TGTGCCAGCAGCGAACACAGGGGGCAGAGGACTGAAGCTTTCTTT. Translating gives CASSEHRGQRTEAFF. V usage is TRBV9 and J usage is TRBJ1-1; 9 bases map to TRBD1. V gave up 3 bases and J gave up 5 bases; unmatched junction bases: 8. Germline CDR1 reads SGDLS; CDR2 reads YYNGEE. The CDR3 spans 15 residues. The entire variable domain, with the rest obtained from reference TRBV9 and TRBJ1-1, is as follows: DSGVTQTPKHLITATGQRVTLRCSPRSGDLSVYWYQQSLDQGLQFLIQYYNGEERAKGNILERFSAQQFPDLHSELNLSSLELGDSALYFCASSEHRGQRTEAFFGQGTRLTVV.

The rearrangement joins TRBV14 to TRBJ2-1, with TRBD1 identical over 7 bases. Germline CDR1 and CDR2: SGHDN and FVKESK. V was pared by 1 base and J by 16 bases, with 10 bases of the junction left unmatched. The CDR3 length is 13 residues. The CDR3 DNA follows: TGTGCCAGCAGCCAAGGTCCCGGGACAGAGGAATTCTTC. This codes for CASSQGPGTEEFF.

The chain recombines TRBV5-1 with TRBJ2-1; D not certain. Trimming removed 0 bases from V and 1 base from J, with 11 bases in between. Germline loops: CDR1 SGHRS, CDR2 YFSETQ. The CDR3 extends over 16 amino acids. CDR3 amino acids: CASSLEALGSYNEQFF. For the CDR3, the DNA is TGCGCCAGCAGCTTGGAGGCCCTGGGTTCCTACAATGAGCAGTTCTTC.

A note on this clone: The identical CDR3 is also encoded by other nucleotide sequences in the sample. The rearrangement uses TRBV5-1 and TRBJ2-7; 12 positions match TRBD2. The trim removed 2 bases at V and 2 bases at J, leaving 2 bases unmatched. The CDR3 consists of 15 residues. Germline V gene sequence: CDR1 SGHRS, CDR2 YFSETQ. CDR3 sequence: CASSFGTSGPYEQYF. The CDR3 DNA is TGCGCCAGCAGCTTTGGGACTAGCGGGCCCTACGAGCAGTACTTC.

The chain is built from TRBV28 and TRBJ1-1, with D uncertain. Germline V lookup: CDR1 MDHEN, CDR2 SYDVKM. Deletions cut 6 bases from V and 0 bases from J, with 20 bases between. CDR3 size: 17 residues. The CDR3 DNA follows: TGTGCCAGCAGCCGCGTGTCCGGGAGAGGGATGAACACTGAAGCTTTCTTT. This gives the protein CASSRVSGRGMNTEAFF.

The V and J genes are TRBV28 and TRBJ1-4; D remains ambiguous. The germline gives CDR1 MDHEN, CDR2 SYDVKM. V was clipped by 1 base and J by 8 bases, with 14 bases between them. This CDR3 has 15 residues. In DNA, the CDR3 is TGTGCCAGCAGTTTATTCAGCGGGGATCTCGAAAAACTGTTTTTT. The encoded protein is CASSLFSGDLEKLFF.

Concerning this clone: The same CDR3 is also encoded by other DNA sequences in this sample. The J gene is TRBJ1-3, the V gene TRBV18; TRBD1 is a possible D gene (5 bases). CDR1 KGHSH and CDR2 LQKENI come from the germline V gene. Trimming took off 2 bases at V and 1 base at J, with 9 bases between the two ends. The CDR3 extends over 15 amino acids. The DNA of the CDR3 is TGTGCCAGCTCACCATTACAGGTGTCTGGAAACACCATATATTTT. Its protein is CASSPLQVSGNTIYF.

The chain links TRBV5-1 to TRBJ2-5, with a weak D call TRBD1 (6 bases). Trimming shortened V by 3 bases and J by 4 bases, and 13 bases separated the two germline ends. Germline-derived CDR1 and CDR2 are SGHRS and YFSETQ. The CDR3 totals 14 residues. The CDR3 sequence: CASSSQTGGETQYF. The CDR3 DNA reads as TGCGCCAGCAGCTCTCAGACAGGCGGAGAGACCCAGTACTTC.